Presented here are 5 T cell receptor beta chains from one specimen sequenced in a study of beta chain features in type 1 diabetes. Points from the study as a whole: People with Type 1 diabetes carried modestly yet significantly shorter TCRB CDR3s in all four CD4+ subsets.

The antigens these receptors bind are not known. The isolated RNA, all of it, was reverse transcribed, so expressed TCRB transcripts were what got sequenced. Clones were read by immunoSEQ multiplex PCR, and TCRdb kept only the in-frame ones, dropping some. The sample has over 40,000 clones; 66% are singletons. Sequencing used Tregs from blood. The receptors here all came from a man aged 25-40 years with type 1 diabetes. Some clones in this sample may be carry-over from other donors' samples.

This chain uses TRBV9 with TRBJ1-3, with 7 bases fitting TRBD1. Germline lookup yields CDR1 SGDLS and CDR2 YYNGEE. The ends lost 3 bases at V and 6 bases at J; junction bases unmatched: 9. The CDR3 consists of 15 residues. This CDR3 reads CASSGAPGQSNTIYF. The DNA for the CDR3 is TGTGCCAGCAGCGGAGCTCCGGGACAGTCAAACACCATATATTTT.

The chain uses TRBV7-2 and TRBJ2-5; maybe TRBD1 (6 bases). The J call may not be correct, given that the DNA end is closer to TRBJ2-7. Germline V gives CDR1 SGHTA, CDR2 FQGNSA. This CDR3 is built from 15 residues. The CDR3 spells CASSLALGAFYEQYF. The DNA of the CDR3 is TGTGCCAGCAGCTTAGCATTGGGGGCGTTCTACGAGCAGTACTTC.

This CDR3 reads CASSLRQGGSEKLFF. In nucleotides, the CDR3 is TGTGCCAGCAGTTTAAGACAGGGGGGAAGTGAAAAACTGTTTTTT. The chain recombines TRBV6-5 with TRBJ1-4; the match to TRBD1 covers 9 bases. The V gene end was trimmed by 4 bases and the J gene end by 7 bases; junction bases not matched to a gene: 7. The CDR3 spans 15 residues. From germline, CDR1 is MNHEY and CDR2 SVGAGI.

The chain has TRBV4-2 and TRBJ2-6, with D possibly TRBD2 on 6 matching bases. Germline CDR1 is LGHNA and CDR2 is YNFKEQ. This CDR3 spans 15 amino acids. V dropped 1 base and J dropped 4 bases, with 8 bases sitting between them. Here the CDR3 DNA reads TGTGCCAGCAGCCAAGGCGGGGTCGGGGCCAACGTCCTGACTTTC. It codes for CASSQGGVGANVLTF.

The CDR3 region is CASSPPGGGGETQYF. CDR3 in DNA: TGTGCCAGCAGCCCACCTGGTGGGGGCGGGGAGACCCAGTACTTC. The chain employs TRBV7-2 and TRBJ2-5; D might be TRBD1 (6 bases). There are 15 residues in the CDR3. Germline lookup yields CDR1 SGHTA and CDR2 FQGNSA. Trimming pared 5 bases from V and 5 bases from J, leaving 18 bases between.